This T cell receptor beta chain is drawn from a study of early T cells in non-severe SARS-CoV-2 infection. About the research overall: Unsorted whole blood bulk RNA was sequenced, with unpaired chains.

There are many counts of this clonotype. TCRdb fed the 5' RACE reads into MiXCR, producing one record per CDR3 protein. This repertoire shows 46,000 or so distinct CDR3 sequences, 6% to 8.5% found once; its top ten account for 8.3%. Per the germline V gene, CDR1 is MNHEY and CDR2 is SVGAGI. V gave up 0 bases and J gave up 3 bases, with 9 bases separating them. The CDR3 is 14 amino acids. This TCR was recovered from an adult who was a healthcare worker with PCR-confirmed SARS-CoV-2 infection or an uninfected control (not recorded which). The sequencing input was whole blood. The chain is built from TRBV6-5 and TRBJ2-7; possibly TRBD2 for D (7 bases). The CDR3 sequence: CASSYSRGLYEQYF. The DNA of the CDR3 is TGTGCCAGCAGTTACTCGCGGGGGCTCTACGAGCAGTACTTC.